These 16 T cell receptor beta chains came from one sample sequenced in a study of blood T cells in healthy people across ages. The authors ran a second PCR of roughly 6 to 11 cycles using a sample-barcoded 5' primer and a J-beta primer mix. A single record per CDR3 protein comes from TCRdb applying MiXCR to the 5' RACE reads. The sample has over 1,300,000 distinct CDR3 sequences, 55% to 75% seen once. Sequencing was done on a sample of blood. Receptors were obtained from a man aged 18 to 29 in good health.

This clonotype was detected only a few times. The V and J genes are TRBV12-3 or TRBV12-4 and TRBJ1-2, with D maybe TRBD1 (5 bases). CDR3 length: 13 residues. V lost 5 bases and J 4 bases, leaving 11 bases between the germline ends. The CDR3 DNA reads TGTGCCAGCAGTACCGGGGCGGCCTATGGCTACACCTTC. Its translation is CASSTGAAYGYTF.

The gene calls are TRBV28 and TRBJ2-7; D gene ambiguous. From germline, CDR1 is MDHEN and CDR2 SYDVKM. Trimming cost V 10 bases and J 2 bases, with 9 bases left between them. The CDR3 totals 11 residues. CDR3 loop: CATSVPYEQYF. CDR3 sequence (DNA): TGTGCCACCTCAGTCCCCTACGAGCAGTACTTC.

The rearrangement links TRBV4-3 to TRBJ2-3; 8 bases map to TRBD1. The V gene's germline CDR1 is LGHNA and CDR2 YSLEER. V trimming: 1 base; J trimming: 4 bases; junction bases outside the gene matches: 10. The CDR3 is 17 residues long. CDR3 sequence (DNA): TGCGCCAGCAGCCAAGGACCATACAGGGGGACCCCAGATACGCAGTATTTT. Its translation is CASSQGPYRGTPDTQYF.

CDR3 DNA: TGTGCCATCAGCGAAACCGGACGGGTAAACACTGAAGCTTTCTTT. This gives the protein CAISETGRVNTEAFF. The chain recombines TRBV10-3 with TRBJ1-1; D uncertain. The CDR3 length is 15 residues. Germline V lookup: CDR1 ENHRY, CDR2 SYGVKD. Trimming left V 6 bases short and J 2 bases short, with 16 bases between.

The rearrangement uses TRBV4-2 and TRBJ1-2; no firm D call. The germline V and J ends were trimmed by 3 bases and 8 bases, with 19 bases remaining between them. The V gene's germline CDR1 is LGHNA and CDR2 YNFKEQ. This CDR3 is 15 amino acids long. The CDR3 reads CASSQDQRDLWGYTF. The CDR3 coding sequence is TGTGCCAGCAGCCAGGATCAGAGGGATCTTTGGGGCTACACCTTC.

This chain connects TRBV18 to TRBJ2-1; maybe TRBD2 (5 bases). Germline CDR1 and CDR2: KGHSH and LQKENI. Trimming stripped 4 bases from V and 0 bases from J, with 13 bases between. The CDR3 runs 16 residues. This chain's CDR3 is CASSLWTPSSYNEQFF. CDR3 sequence (DNA): TGTGCCAGCTCACTCTGGACTCCTAGCTCCTACAATGAGCAGTTCTTC.

The chain carries TRBV12-3 or TRBV12-4 and TRBJ1-1; no firm D call. The CDR3 has 14 residues. Trimming left V 2 bases short and J 4 bases short, with 11 bases between. The CDR3 reads CASSLSDGVTEAFF. In DNA, the CDR3 is TGTGCCAGCAGTTTAAGCGACGGGGTCACTGAAGCTTTCTTT.

V and J are TRBV7-9 and TRBJ2-1, with TRBD2 as a possible D gene (6 bases). CDR1 is SEHNR and CDR2 is FQNEAQ in the germline V gene (reference sequence). Trimming took off 10 bases at V and 5 bases at J, with 18 bases between the two ends. This CDR3 has 14 residues. CDR3 nucleotide sequence: TGTGCCAAAAAAAAGGAGGGAGGAGACAATGAGCAGTTCTTC. This codes for CAKKKEGGDNEQFF.

The chain combines TRBV10-1 with TRBJ2-4, with 9 positions matching TRBD1. The DNA end is a closer match to TRBJ2-7, so the J assignment may be wrong. Looked up from germline, CDR1 is WNHNN and CDR2 is SYGVQD (reference sequence). CDR3 length equals 15 residues. CDR3 in amino acids: CASSESRTGDYEQYF. In DNA, the CDR3 is TGCGCCAGCAGTGAATCCCGGACAGGGGACTACGAGCAGTACTTC.

The rearrangement uses TRBV29-1 and TRBJ2-5; TRBD1 matches at 7 bases. CDR1 and CDR2 from the germline V gene are SQVTM and ANQGSEA. Trimming removed 4 bases from V and 3 bases from J; junction bases left unmatched: 2. This CDR3 region has 12 residues. In nucleotides, the CDR3 is TGCAGCGTTGGACAGGGAAAAGAGACCCAGTACTTC. This gives the protein CSVGQGKETQYF.

This sequence joins TRBV20-1 and TRBJ2-7; 8 bases line up with TRBD2. The CDR3 runs 15 residues. The germline V gene has CDR1 DFQATT and CDR2 SNEGSKA (reference sequence). Trimming removed 3 bases from V and 0 bases from J; junction bases left unmatched: 7. CDR3 sequence: CSARKLAVSSYEQYF. The CDR3 nucleotides read TGCAGTGCTAGGAAACTAGCGGTGAGCTCCTACGAGCAGTACTTC.

This clonotype was seen only a few times. CDR3 DNA: TGCAGTGCTAGACTACAGGGTCACTACAATGAGCAGTTCTTC. Its protein product is CSARLQGHYNEQFF. The rearrangement joins TRBV20-1 to TRBJ2-1, with a possible D match to TRBD1 (6 bases). The CDR3 has 14 amino acids. Trimming took 2 bases from V and 3 from J, leaving 11 bases between them. CDR1 is DFQATT, CDR2 SNEGSKA, per germline (reference sequence).

The V and J genes are TRBV2 and TRBJ2-1, with 12 bases that match TRBD2. J was trimmed by 9 bases and V by 4 bases; bases with no gene match: 16. The V gene's germline CDR1 is SNHLY and CDR2 FYNNEI. The CDR3 extends over 18 amino acids. The CDR3 DNA reads as TGTGCCAGCAGTGGCGGTGGCCCCCTAGCGGGAGGGCCGGGTGAGCAGTTCTTC. As protein: CASSGGGPLAGGPGEQFF.

This chain connects TRBV6-2 or TRBV6-3 to TRBJ1-5; a weak D match, TRBD1 (6 bases). This CDR3 comprises 13 residues. Germline lookup yields CDR1 MNHEY and CDR2 SVGEGT. V lost 7 bases and J lost 5, with 12 bases in between. The CDR3 loop is CASTSGTYQPQHF. The CDR3 DNA is TGTGCCAGCACCTCCGGGACATATCAGCCCCAGCATTTT.

There are a few counts of this clonotype. The chain recombines TRBV12-3 or TRBV12-4 with TRBJ1-1; D perhaps matches TRBD1 (5 bases). The V end was cut by 4 bases, the J end by 11 bases, with 11 bases between. The CDR3 loop spans 11 amino acids. The CDR3 protein is CASSYGGIAFF. In DNA form, the CDR3 reads TGTGCCAGCAGTTACGGGGGAATCGCTTTCTTT.

The chain joins TRBV12-3 or TRBV12-4 to TRBJ1-2, with a tentative D call TRBD1 (6 bases). The V and J ends lost 4 bases and 2 bases respectively, with 14 bases between them. The CDR3 is 15 amino acids. The CDR3 is CASSSAGALNYGYTF. The CDR3 DNA sequence: TGTGCCAGCAGTTCCGCAGGGGCGTTGAACTATGGCTACACCTTC.